A selection of T cell receptor beta chains follows, all from one sample in a study of control samples from healthy donors and cancer patients. Produced via immunoSEQ multiplex PCR; TCRdb's table is partial and in-frame only. The table records some 190,000 clones, around 90% of them present only once. What was sequenced was blood. The source is a man under 40 in good health. CDR3s include the opening cysteine and the closing phenylalanine or tryptophan. D genes are given only for firm matches. Size is stated for part of the rows, as once, few or many counts, or as a class when the clone is expanded.

size	V	J	D	CDR3	DNA
.	TRBV6-5	TRBJ1-1	.	CASREQGPQNTEAFF	TGTGCCAGCAGGGAGCAGGGGCCGCAGAACACTGAAGCTTTCTTT
.	TRBV27	TRBJ1-1	TRBD1	CASSSTSGGRVNTEAFF	TGTGCCAGCAGTTCAACCTCAGGGGGGAGAGTGAACACTGAAGCTTTCTTT
few	TRBV12-3/TRBV12-4	TRBJ1-5	.	CASREAGDQHF	TGTGCCAGCAGGGAGGCCGGGGATCAGCATTTT
.	TRBV7-7	TRBJ1-4	.	CASSPTATNEKLFF	TGTGCCAGCAGCCCCACTGCAACTAATGAAAAACTGTTTTTT
few	TRBV7-9	TRBJ1-5	.	CASSLDTGLNQPQHF	TGTGCCAGCAGCTTAGATACAGGGTTAAATCAGCCCCAGCATTTT
.	TRBV12-1	TRBJ1-5	.	CASSFSQLPQHF	TGTGCCAGCAGCTTTTCACAGCTGCCCCAGCATTTT
.	TRBV5-6	TRBJ2-1	TRBD2	CASSYIAGGPGEQFF	TGTGCCAGCAGCTACATAGCGGGGGGGCCAGGGGAGCAGTTCTTC
.	TRBV5-1	TRBJ1-3	.	CASSLEAGFSGNTIYF	TGCGCCAGCAGCTTGGAGGCGGGATTCTCTGGAAACACCATATATTTT
.	TRBV5-1	TRBJ2-3	.	CASSEGVTQDTQYF	TGCGCCAGCTCTGAAGGGGTCACACAAGATACGCAGTATTTT
.	TRBV4-2	TRBJ2-1	TRBD2	CASSQASGGASYNEQFF	TGTGCCAGCAGCCAAGCTAGCGGGGGGGCCTCCTACAATGAGCAGTTCTTC
once	TRBV7-3	TRBJ2-1	.	CASSLTPSPYNEQFF	TGTGCCAGCAGCTTAACTCCTAGCCCCTACAATGAGCAGTTCTTC
.	TRBV9	TRBJ2-3	.	CASSVGLDTQYF	TGTGCCAGCAGCGTAGGGTTAGATACGCAGTATTTT
.	TRBV4-1	TRBJ2-7	TRBD1	CASSQDDTETGSWNEQYF	TGCGCCAGCAGCCAAGACGACACCGAGACAGGGTCCTGGAACGAGCAGTACTTC
.	TRBV4-1	TRBJ1-6	TRBD1	CASSQTGQYNSPLHF	TGCGCCAGCAGCCAAACGGGACAGTATAATTCACCCCTCCACTTT
.	TRBV28	TRBJ2-7	TRBD1	CASSLGTGVVEQYF	TGTGCCAGCAGTTTAGGGACAGGGGTAGTCGAGCAGTACTTC
once	TRBV9	TRBJ1-2	.	CASSVGGTGAYGYTF	TGTGCCAGCAGCGTAGGGGGCACGGGGGCATATGGCTACACCTTC
.	TRBV5-1	TRBJ2-5	.	CASSLGTAQETQYF	TGCGCCAGCAGCTTAGGAACAGCTCAAGAGACCCAGTACTTC
.	TRBV7-6	TRBJ2-5	.	CASSPSGETQYF	TGTGCCAGCAGCCCGTCCGGAGAGACCCAGTACTTC
.	TRBV7-9	TRBJ2-7	.	CASSLVGSPYEQYF	TGTGCCAGCAGCTTAGTAGGCAGCCCCTACGAGCAGTACTTC
.	TRBV6-5	TRBJ2-7	.	CASSLDITYEQYF	TGTGCCAGCAGTTTGGACATTACCTACGAGCAGTACTTC
.	TRBV5-8	TRBJ1-1	TRBD1	CASSLYRGPWDTEAFF	TGTGCCAGCAGCTTATACAGGGGGCCATGGGACACTGAAGCTTTCTTT
.	TRBV7-9	TRBJ2-1	.	CASSFRGGENNEQFF	TGTGCCAGCAGCTTCAGGGGGGGAGAGAACAATGAGCAGTTCTTC
.	TRBV14	TRBJ2-2	.	CASSRHPVTMNTGELFF	TGTGCCAGCAGCAGACATCCAGTGACCATGAACACCGGGGAGCTGTTTTTT
many	TRBV12-3/TRBV12-4	TRBJ1-1	.	CASSLRVNTEAFF	TGTGCCAGCAGTTTAAGGGTGAACACTGAAGCTTTCTTT
.	TRBV4-1	TRBJ2-1	TRBD2	CASSQDVVAGWNEQFF	TGCGCCAGCAGCCAAGATGTGGTAGCGGGGTGGAATGAGCAGTTCTTC
.	TRBV25-1	TRBJ1-1	TRBD1	CASSEVGQMGTEAFF	TGTGCCAGCAGTGAGGTGGGACAGATGGGGACTGAAGCTTTCTTT
.	TRBV3-1/TRBV3-2	TRBJ2-1	TRBD2	CASSRGAGGGAYYNEQFF	TGTGCCAGCAGCCGAGGGGCCGGCGGGGGGGCCTACTACAATGAGCAGTTCTTC
once	TRBV6-2/TRBV6-3	TRBJ1-1	.	CASSYGEVTEAFF	TGTGCCAGCAGTTACGGGGAGGTCACTGAAGCTTTCTTT
.	TRBV11-2	TRBJ1-6	TRBD1	CASSLDIGQGSSPLHF	TGTGCCAGCAGCTTAGATATTGGACAGGGGAGTTCACCCCTCCACTTT
.	TRBV7-9	TRBJ1-2	.	CASSLAPGSTNYGYTF	TGTGCCAGCAGCTTAGCCCCAGGATCCACTAACTATGGCTACACCTTC
.	TRBV5-5	TRBJ2-2	.	CASSLRRVPNTGELFF	TGTGCCAGCAGCTTGAGGAGAGTGCCGAACACCGGGGAGCTGTTTTTT
.	TRBV21-1	TRBJ1-5	.	CSNPRDISENQPQHF	TGTTCAAACCCCCGGGACATTTCCGAGAATCAGCCCCAGCATTTT
once	TRBV10-2	TRBJ2-1	TRBD2	CASSAGGLTNEQFF	TGCGCCAGCAGTGCGGGGGGGCTTACCAATGAGCAGTTCTTC
.	TRBV5-1	TRBJ1-1	.	CASSALQGGNTEAFF	TGCGCCAGCAGCGCCTTACAGGGCGGGAACACTGAAGCTTTCTTT
.	TRBV10-2	TRBJ2-7	TRBD1	CASSESGGRAYEQYF	TGCGCCAGCAGTGAGTCAGGGGGCCGTGCATACGAGCAGTACTTC
.	TRBV24-1	TRBJ1-5	TRBD1	CATSALGTDSNQPQHF	TGTGCCACCAGTGCCCTGGGGACAGATAGCAATCAGCCCCAGCATTTT
.	TRBV5-6	TRBJ1-3	.	CASSRSPRISSGNTIYF	TGTGCCAGCAGCCGAAGCCCCAGGATCAGCTCTGGAAACACCATATATTTT
.	TRBV12-3/TRBV12-4	TRBJ1-5	.	CASRRGGDQPQHF	TGTGCCAGCAGAAGAGGGGGGGATCAGCCCCAGCATTTT
once	TRBV7-8	TRBJ1-4	TRBD1	CASSPWTGYEKLFF	TGTGCCAGCAGCCCGTGGACAGGGTATGAAAAACTGTTTTTT
few	TRBV6-5	TRBJ1-6	.	CASSPTGGNSPLHF	TGTGCCAGCAGCCCCACCGGCGGCAATTCACCCCTCCACTTT
.	TRBV12-1	TRBJ2-7	.	CASSSRLAGGPYEQYF	TGTGCCAGCAGCTCCCGGCTAGCGGGGGGGCCCTACGAGCAGTACTTC
.	TRBV25-1	TRBJ2-5	.	CASTAAGKETQYF	TGTGCCAGCACGGCGGCGGGGAAAGAGACCCAGTACTTC
once	TRBV7-9	TRBJ2-7	.	CASSLAPGAGYEQYF	TGTGCCAGCAGCTTAGCGCCAGGGGCCGGTTACGAGCAGTACTTC